The 28 T cell receptor beta chains in this list originate from one sample, sequenced in a study of blood T cell repertoires in COVID-19. TCRdb's copy holds only in-frame clones and misses some; the assay was immunoSEQ multiplex PCR. The sample carries around 300,000 clones, less than 90% recorded once. The sequenced material came from PBMCs or T cells enriched from blood (not recorded which). The receptor set was obtained from a woman aged 45 to 65 who had recovered from COVID-19.

The rearrangement joins TRBV28 to TRBJ1-1, with no clear D. The CDR3 extends over 15 amino acids. Germline CDR1 is MDHEN and CDR2 is SYDVKM. V lost 1 base, J lost 0 bases, and 9 bases lay in between. The CDR3 region has the DNA TGTGCCAGCAGTTTATCCTACAGAGTGAACACTGAAGCTTTCTTT. This encodes CASSLSYRVNTEAFF.

The chain combines TRBV24-1 with TRBJ2-5, with TRBD1 matching over 11 bases. V gave up 2 bases and J gave up 7 bases; unmatched junction bases: 5. The CDR3 is made up of 15 amino acids. Germline-derived CDR1 and CDR2 are KGHDR and SFDVKD. The CDR3 loop reads CATSDSGTGGWTQYF. CDR3 DNA: TGTGCCACCAGTGATTCCGGGACAGGGGGTTGGACCCAGTACTTC.

This sequence joins TRBV19 and TRBJ1-1; possibly TRBD1 for D (5 bases). With 6 bases removed from V and 0 bases from J, the gap between germline ends came to 17 bases. CDR3 length: 16 residues. CDR1 is LNHDA, CDR2 SQIVND, per germline (reference sequence). The CDR3 protein is CASSPGSGGVNTEAFF. In DNA form, the CDR3 reads TGTGCCAGTAGCCCCGGGTCCGGGGGGGTGAACACTGAAGCTTTCTTT.

The CDR3: CASSLLGGNYGYTF. In nucleotides, the CDR3 is TGTGCCAGCAGCTTGTTGGGGGGAAACTATGGCTACACCTTC. The rearrangement uses TRBV5-8 and TRBJ1-2; a weak D match, TRBD1 (5 bases). V lost 1 base and J lost 2, with 9 bases in between. The CDR3 is 14 residues long. Germline V lookup: CDR1 SGHTS, CDR2 YDEGEE.

This clone was counted a single time. This chain connects TRBV6-1 to TRBJ1-2, with TRBD1 as a possible D gene (6 bases). Trimming took 1 base from V and 8 from J, leaving 17 bases between them. The CDR3 runs to 15 residues. Looked up from germline, CDR1 is MNHNS and CDR2 is SASEGT. In DNA form, the CDR3 reads TGTGCCAGCAGTGAAGGGCAAACAGGGCCGCGAGGCTACACCTTC. This sequence encodes CASSEGQTGPRGYTF.

This clone was counted a single time. The CDR3 spells CASTPEGFTEAFF. For the CDR3, the DNA is TGTGCCAGCACTCCGGAGGGCTTCACTGAAGCTTTCTTT. The V gene is TRBV27, the J gene TRBJ1-1; D not resolved. V shed 7 bases and J shed 4 bases, with 13 bases lying between them. The CDR3 length is 13 residues. Germline CDR1 is MNHEY and CDR2 is SMNVEV (reference sequence).

The V and J genes are TRBV12-5 and TRBJ2-2; TRBD1 agrees at 7 bases. This CDR3 is 18 amino acids long. The V segment lost 2 bases and the J segment 1 base; nucleotides outside the gene matches: 10. The germline V gene has CDR1 LGHNT and CDR2 FRNRAP. The CDR3 nucleotides are TGTGCTAGTGGTTTGAGCTACCCGACAGGGATGAACACCGGGGAGCTGTTTTTT. Translated: CASGLSYPTGMNTGELFF.

The chain recombines TRBV27 with TRBJ1-6; TRBD1 agrees at 8 bases. CDR1 is MNHEY and CDR2 is SMNVEV in the germline V gene (reference sequence). This CDR3 is built from 17 residues. The J segment lost 6 bases and the V segment lost 2 bases, leaving 9 bases of the junction unmatched. CDR3 residues: CASSLPRQGSFNSPLHF. As DNA, the CDR3 is TGTGCCAGCAGTTTACCTCGACAGGGGTCGTTTAATTCACCCCTCCACTTT.

The V gene is TRBV6-2 or TRBV6-3, the J gene TRBJ1-4; weak D call: TRBD1 (5 bases). The V and J ends lost 2 bases and 7 bases respectively, with 20 bases between them. This CDR3 is 17 amino acids long. Per germline, CDR1 MNHEY and CDR2 SVGEGT. CDR3 sequence: CASSYRGLRLPGEKLFF. Here the CDR3 DNA reads TGTGCCAGCAGTTACAGGGGATTAAGGCTACCTGGTGAAAAACTGTTTTTT.

This chain's CDR3 is CASSPPGGADQPQHF. The DNA of the CDR3 is TGTGCCAGCTCACCACCAGGGGGTGCGGATCAGCCCCAGCATTTT. The V gene is TRBV18, the J gene TRBJ1-5; TRBD1 is a possible D gene (6 bases). V lost 0 bases, J lost 5 bases, and 11 bases lay in between. CDR1 is KGHSH and CDR2 is LQKENI in the germline V gene. CDR3 length: 15 amino acids.

The chain combines TRBV7-9 with TRBJ2-1; 11 bases agree with TRBD1. The CDR3 has 15 amino acids. Trimming took 3 bases from V and 5 from J; bases not matched to a gene: 3. Germline V CDR1 and CDR2: SEHNR, FQNEAQ (reference sequence). CDR3 amino acids: CASSFGGQGDNEQFF. The CDR3 DNA follows: TGTGCCAGCAGCTTTGGGGGACAGGGGGACAATGAGCAGTTCTTC.

The chain combines TRBV19 with TRBJ1-4; TRBD1 is a possible D gene (5 bases). There are 12 residues in the CDR3. Trimming removed 4 bases from V and 10 bases from J, with 10 bases in between. CDR1 LNHDA and CDR2 SQIVND come from the germline V gene (reference sequence). The CDR3 loop reads CASSTDSRKLFF. Written as DNA, the CDR3 is TGTGCCAGTAGTACTGACAGCCGAAAACTGTTTTTT.

The chain combines TRBV6-5 with TRBJ2-2; 10 bases fit TRBD1. This CDR3 contains 15 residues. CDR1 is MNHEY, CDR2 SVGAGI, per germline. J lost 5 bases, V lost 6 bases, and 6 bases had no gene match. The CDR3 protein is CASSAGQGGTGELFF. In nucleotides, the CDR3 is TGTGCCAGCAGCGCCGGACAGGGGGGGACCGGGGAGCTGTTTTTT.

The gene calls are TRBV11-2 and TRBJ1-1; perhaps TRBD1 as D (5 bases). Germline assignment: CDR1 SGHAT and CDR2 FQNNGV. Trimming shortened V by 1 base and J by 1 base, and 7 bases separated the two germline ends. This CDR3 contains 14 residues. Written as DNA, the CDR3 is TGTGCCAGCAGCTTAGGACAGAAGAACACTGAAGCTTTCTTT. Protein sequence: CASSLGQKNTEAFF.

The chain's CDR3 is CASSIDGGENTEAFF. The DNA of the CDR3 is TGTGCCAGTAGTATAGATGGGGGGGAGAACACTGAAGCTTTCTTT. The chain couples TRBV19 to TRBJ1-1; perhaps TRBD1 as D (5 bases). Between the trimmed V and J ends, which lost 0 bases and 1 base, there was a span of 9 bases. Germline V gene data show CDR1 as LNHDA and CDR2 as SQIVND (reference sequence). The CDR3 contains 15 residues.

V is TRBV28 and J is TRBJ2-3; a weak D match, TRBD2 (5 bases). This CDR3 is 13 amino acids long. Germline V CDR1 and CDR2: MDHEN, SYDVKM. Trimming stripped 3 bases from V and 6 bases from J, with 10 bases between. As DNA, the CDR3 is TGTGCCAGCAGTTTGCGCCTAGCCGATACGCAGTATTTT. This sequence encodes CASSLRLADTQYF. Full variable domain (missing parts from reference TRBV28 and TRBJ2-3): DVKVTQSSRYLVKRTGEKVFLECVQDMDHENMFWYRQDPGLGLRLIYFSYDVKMKEKGDIPEGYSVSREKKERFSLILESASTNQTSMYLCASSLRLADTQYFGPGTRLTVL.

This clone was counted between two and nine times. J is TRBJ1-2 and V is TRBV30, with D unclear. This CDR3 has 13 residues. From germline, CDR1 is GTSNPN and CDR2 SVGIG (reference sequence). Trimming stripped 5 bases from V and 3 bases from J, with 13 bases between. CDR3: CAWHGRRYYGYTF. The DNA of the CDR3 is TGTGCCTGGCACGGGAGGAGGTACTATGGCTACACCTTC.

A note on this clone: The same CDR3 is also encoded by other DNA sequences in this sample. The chain employs TRBV6-2 or TRBV6-3 and TRBJ1-5; the match to TRBD1 covers 7 bases. Germline CDR1 is MNHEY and CDR2 is SVGEGT. Trimming took 5 bases from V and 4 from J; bases not matched to a gene: 2. This CDR3 is 13 amino acids long. The CDR3 loop is CASSGQANQPQHF. In DNA, the CDR3 is TGTGCCAGCAGTGGACAGGCAAATCAGCCCCAGCATTTT.

This chain connects TRBV11-2 to TRBJ1-3; maybe TRBD1 (6 bases). Trimming took off 5 bases at V and 0 bases at J, with 11 bases between the two ends. The CDR3 length is 15 residues. CDR1 is SGHAT and CDR2 is FQNNGV in the germline V gene. For the CDR3, the DNA is TGTGCCAGCAGCCGACGGACAGACTCTGGAAACACCATATATTTT. Its protein product is CASSRRTDSGNTIYF.

The V and J genes are TRBV11-1 and TRBJ1-1, with 10 bases lining up with TRBD1. Germline assignment: CDR1 SGHAT and CDR2 FQDESV (reference sequence). The CDR3 spans 15 residues. Unmatched junction bases numbered 4, after V lost 5 bases and J lost 1 base. The CDR3 protein is CASSRGDRGNTEAFF. CDR3 DNA: TGTGCCAGCAGCAGGGGGGACAGGGGGAACACTGAAGCTTTCTTT.

There are a few counts of this clone. The CDR3 loop reads CASSPLDTSGYTF. DNA of the CDR3: TGTGCCAGCTCCCCCCTCGACACTAGCGGCTACACCTTC. This chain connects TRBV18 to TRBJ1-2; D is undetermined. The CDR3 contains 13 residues. Germline loops: CDR1 KGHSH, CDR2 LQKENI. Trimming left V 6 bases short and J 8 bases short, with 16 bases between.

The CDR3 is CASSDKDRGIYGYTF. The CDR3 nucleotides read TGTGCCAGCAGCGACAAGGACAGGGGAATCTATGGCTACACCTTC. The chain has TRBV7-2 and TRBJ1-2, with 9 bases fitting TRBD1. Germline assignment: CDR1 SGHTA and CDR2 FQGNSA. Trimming cost V 5 bases and J 4 bases; bases outside gene matches: 8. This CDR3 is built from 15 residues. Looking up the rest from reference TRBV7-2 and TRBJ1-2 gives the full variable domain: GAGVSQSPSNKVTEKGKDVELRCDPISGHTALYWYRQSLGQGLEFLIYFQGNSAPDKSGLPSDRFSAERTGGSVSTLTIQRTQQEDSAVYLCASSDKDRGIYGYTFGSGTRLTVV.

The chain has TRBV28 and TRBJ2-1; 7 nucleotides agree with TRBD2. This CDR3 is built from 17 residues. J gave up 5 bases and V 1 base, and 11 bases lay outside the gene matches. CDR1 is MDHEN, CDR2 SYDVKM, per germline. CDR3 nucleotide sequence: TGTGCCAGCAGTTTATCCCCCGGCGCTAGCGGTAACAATGAGCAGTTCTTC. It codes for CASSLSPGASGNNEQFF.

V and J are TRBV5-4 and TRBJ2-7; D is perhaps TRBD1 (6 bases). This CDR3 region has 14 residues. Trimming removed 4 bases at V and 4 bases at J, with 15 bases between. The V gene's germline CDR1 is SGHNT and CDR2 YYREEE (reference sequence). CDR3 coding DNA: TGTGCCAGCAGCCGTACAGGGCTCAGGTACGAGCAGTACTTC. This translates into CASSRTGLRYEQYF.

The chain couples TRBV6-5 to TRBJ1-1; 7 bases agree with TRBD1. Germline loops: CDR1 MNHEY, CDR2 SVGAGI. There are 15 residues in the CDR3. The V segment lost 2 bases and the J segment 5 bases; nucleotides outside the gene matches: 8. CDR3 sequence reads: CASSYGVQGVTEAFF. The DNA for the CDR3 is TGTGCCAGCAGTTACGGTGTCCAGGGGGTAACTGAAGCTTTCTTT.

The chain links TRBV28 to TRBJ1-4; D remains unclear. Germline V lookup: CDR1 MDHEN, CDR2 SYDVKM. The germline V and J ends were trimmed by 2 bases and 2 bases, with 3 bases remaining between them. The CDR3 is 13 residues long. The CDR3 spells CASSLPTNEKLFF. The DNA for the CDR3 is TGTGCCAGCAGTTTACCTACTAATGAAAAACTGTTTTTT.

The V call is TRBV10-3, the J call TRBJ1-5; 8 nucleotides match TRBD1. J lost 6 bases, V lost 5 bases, and 9 bases had no gene match. This CDR3 comprises 15 residues. The germline V gene has CDR1 ENHRY and CDR2 SYGVKD. The CDR3 is CAISQGQGDAQPQHF. CDR3 DNA sequence: TGTGCCATCAGTCAAGGACAGGGCGACGCTCAGCCCCAGCATTTT.

The rearrangement links TRBV28 to TRBJ2-7, with 8 bases matching TRBD2. Germline lookup yields CDR1 MDHEN and CDR2 SYDVKM. Trimming cost V 7 bases and J 1 base; bases outside gene matches: 6. This CDR3 has 14 amino acids. CDR3 sequence reads: CASISGGPSYEQYF. The CDR3 region has the DNA TGTGCCAGCATTTCGGGAGGGCCTTCCTACGAGCAGTACTTC. The full variable domain, rest sourced from reference TRBV28 and TRBJ2-7, is DVKVTQSSRYLVKRTGEKVFLECVQDMDHENMFWYRQDPGLGLRLIYFSYDVKMKEKGDIPEGYSVSREKKERFSLILESASTNQTSMYLCASISGGPSYEQYFGPGTRLTVT.